This TCR beta chain emerged from a study of human T cells and chemical hapten exposure (dated by TCRdb to the early 2020s). For the study in its entirety: For sensitization, 2% DPC in acetone was applied to a roughly 2 cm by roughly 2 cm area of upper inner arm skin. Most of the patients in the cohort were female, and the cohort covered alopecia areata with under or over 50% scalp involvement, alopecia totalis and alopecia universalis. Patient blood was sampled pre-sensitization (week 0) and at 2, 6 and about 24 weeks after DPC sensitization. Throughout the study period of roughly 24 weeks, patients also received therapeutic DPC doses to the scalp every week. Patch testing was done on the upper back using Finn chambers containing 0.01% DPC, and results were scored after 6 days according to International Contact Dermatitis Research Group standards. Libraries were combined into a pool for sequencing, and differences in TCR yield between samples came mainly from small differences in library volumes within the pool. Roughly 30 alopecia patients provided blood for TCR sequencing at one to four time points (pre-sensitization, 2, 6 and 24 weeks). The study tracked peripheral blood TCR repertoire changes in vivo during primary and secondary sensitization to the hapten diphenylcyclopropenone (DPC) in alopecia patients.

V gives up 5 bases and J gives up 4 bases, and the segment between their germline ends measures 12 bases. CDR1 and CDR2, looked up from the germline V gene, are LGHNT and FRNRAP. The CDR3 holds 14 amino acids from the cysteine to the phenylalanine. The entry retains the CDR3 DNA only, 42 bases that are in frame from base 1. What the study reported, not specific to this receptor: No change with DPC sensitization was found in the number of TCRs above 1 in 1000 frequency, and no evidence of global repertoire structure alterations was found. Significantly more large CDR3 similarity clusters were formed by expanded TCRs than by pre-sensitization or healthy control sets, consistent with antigen-driven responses. Patch test score correlated positively with the number of PT1 expanded TCRs, reaching significance at thresholds 8, 16 and 32 but not at 4. Repeated subsampling changed both the strength of the expansion versus patch-test correlation and the threshold at which that correlation became significant. Because every patient had alopecia, a presumed autoimmune disease, the patients' immune response might differ from that of healthy individuals.

The label giving this sample's time point can be read as: patch test 1, 2 weeks after DPC sensitization. The treatment or condition label here, explained by the study, means: therapeutic diphenylcyclopropenone sensitization with weekly scalp DPC. At each patch-test visit, blood was drawn before the patch test was applied. To be eligible, patients had to be aged 18 to 70, diagnosed with alopecia and judged suitable for DPC therapy, while pregnant patients were excluded. Total RNA was extracted from unfractionated whole blood collected in Tempus Blood RNA tubes. Preparation of the library involved RACE. Sequencing was carried out with a NextSeq 500. During library preparation, unique molecular identifiers were attached to individual cDNA molecules so that TCRs could be counted in a quantitative, reproducible way. Both TCR alpha and TCR beta chains were sequenced from each blood RNA sample. As for the original processing: A median of roughly 98,000 TCRs per sample was observed, with a range of 23,224 to 690,600. The Decombinator software suite was used to annotate the V, J and CDR3 of the TCR reads. Every sample was subsampled to the same number of TCRs (28,000) for the PS versus PT1 abundance plots. Expanded TCRs were defined as absent before sensitization and observed at least eight times at the 2-week time point. TCRdb reprocessed the public reads (quality trimming at Q25 with fastp, clone calling with MiXCR) and kept in-frame beta chains. CDR3 protein duplicates are merged, each entry listing the most common genes and DNA. In this record, the V and J calls reflect TCRdb's handling and not the investigators' own analysis. For this sample the table gives 370,000 or so distinct CDR3 sequences, of which about 4.8% were detected only once. The ten biggest clones cover under 3% of the sample.

At least ten counts were recorded for this clonotype. What antigen it recognizes has not been identified. The sample holds no much larger clone one base away, and base qualities are not on file. Recombination linked TRBV12-5 to TRBJ1-5, with TRBD1 tentatively as D gene (5 bases match). The material sequenced was whole blood, taken in connection with sensitization to the hapten diphenylcyclopropenone (DPC). The source is a woman in her fifties or sixties with alopecia areata. Some clones in this sample may be carry-over from other donors' samples. The nucleotide sequence is given as TGTGCTAGTGGTCCTGGGACGGCTAATCAGCCCCAGCATTTT. It codes for CASGPGTANQPQHF.